These 10 T cell receptor beta chains came from one sample sequenced in a study of T cells in Graves' hyperthyroidism and ophthalmopathy. From RNA transcripts, TCR beta CDR3 regions were amplified. HTBI primers were the set used in a first-round RT-PCR of the TCR CDR3. Each CDR3 protein is one row after TCRdb ran MiXCR on the multiplex PCR reads. Of about 290,000 distinct CDR3 sequences listed, about 14% are singletons. The sample taken for sequencing was blood. The origin of the receptors is a woman younger than 45 with Graves' hyperthyroidism that later progressed to Graves' ophthalmopathy.

This clonotype was detected ten times or more. The CDR3 spells CASSPGGGSSYEQYF. The CDR3 region has the DNA TGTGCCAGCAGCCCCGGGGGCGGGAGCTCCTACGAGCAGTACTTC. This chain links TRBV7-3 with TRBJ2-7, with D perhaps matching TRBD2 (7 bases). The V gene's germline CDR1 is SGHTA and CDR2 FQGTGA. The CDR3 extends over 15 amino acids. Trimming removed 5 bases from V and 0 bases from J, with 14 bases in between.

This clonotype came up many times. The J gene is TRBJ2-1, the V gene TRBV7-2, with 16 bases lining up with TRBD2. The CDR3 consists of 17 residues. The V segment lost 1 base and the J segment 6 bases; nucleotides outside the gene matches: 3. Germline V gene lookup returns CDR1 SGHTA and CDR2 FQGNSA. This CDR3 reads CASSLVGTSGRANEQFF. The CDR3 DNA follows: TGTGCCAGCAGCTTAGTGGGGACTAGCGGGAGGGCCAATGAGCAGTTCTTC.

There are a few counts of this clonotype. The junction departs from germline at one end; a sequencing error may be responsible. This chain uses TRBV7-7 with TRBJ2-5; D might be TRBD2 (5 bases). The CDR3 is 16 amino acids. CDR1 SSHAT and CDR2 FNYEAQ come from the germline V gene (reference sequence). CDR3 region: CASSQDPGSPSETQYF. The CDR3 coding sequence is TGTGCTAGCAGCCAAGACCCGGGGTCACCCTCAGAGACCCAGTACTTC.

This clonotype was counted ten times or more. This chain connects TRBV6-1 to TRBJ1-2; 12 positions match TRBD1. Trimming cost V 3 bases and J 2 bases; bases outside gene matches: 7. The CDR3 has 17 amino acids. Germline CDR1 MNHNS, CDR2 SASEGT. The DNA for the CDR3 is TGTGCCAGCAGTGATACCGGGACAGGGGGCAGAAACTATGGCTACACCTTC. Amino acid sequence: CASSDTGTGGRNYGYTF.

This clonotype was found many times. The rearrangement uses TRBV20-1 and TRBJ2-1; TRBD2 matches 11 bases. V shed 3 bases and J 0 bases; nucleotides not matched to a gene: 7. CDR3 length equals 17 residues. The germline V gene encodes CDR1 DFQATT and CDR2 SNEGSKA (reference sequence). This chain's CDR3 is CSARSVAGGVSYNEQFF. CDR3 DNA sequence: TGCAGTGCTAGGTCGGTAGCGGGAGGGGTCTCCTACAATGAGCAGTTCTTC.

V is TRBV29-1 and J is TRBJ1-1; no definite D call. There are 10 residues in the CDR3. V was trimmed by 2 bases and J by 10 bases, leaving 8 bases between them. The germline V gene encodes CDR1 SQVTM and CDR2 ANQGSEA. The CDR3 is CSVESVGAFF. The CDR3 DNA is TGCAGCGTTGAATCCGTAGGAGCTTTCTTT.

This clonotype was counted at least ten times. The rearrangement joins TRBV12-3 or TRBV12-4 to TRBJ2-7; 8 bases are shared with TRBD2. J lost 4 bases, V lost 5 bases, and 13 bases had no gene match. This CDR3 comprises 16 residues. CDR3 sequence (DNA): TGTGCCAGCAGTACGACAGGCAGCGGGAGAATGTACGAGCAGTACTTC. Amino acids: CASSTTGSGRMYEQYF.

This clonotype was found many times. V is TRBV20-1 and J is TRBJ1-1; no reliable D call. CDR1 is DFQATT and CDR2 is SNEGSKA in the germline V gene (reference sequence). The CDR3 runs 13 residues. The ends were cut back, 0 bases at V and 5 bases at J, with 10 bases in the middle. CDR3 loop: CSARDVGRTEAFF. The CDR3 nucleotides are TGCAGTGCTAGAGATGTCGGAAGGACTGAAGCTTTCTTT.

There are many counts of this clonotype. V is TRBV27 and J is TRBJ2-1; no reliable D call. This CDR3 contains 14 residues. With 1 base removed from V and 5 bases from J, the gap between germline ends came to 9 bases. Looked up from germline, CDR1 is MNHEY and CDR2 is SMNVEV (reference sequence). Here the CDR3 reads CASSLLSEHNEQFF. The CDR3 bases are TGTGCCAGCAGTTTATTGTCAGAACACAATGAGCAGTTCTTC.

The chain has TRBV19 and TRBJ2-5; 11 bases map to TRBD2. The J call may be wrong; the DNA end is better matched by TRBJ2-1. Germline lookup yields CDR1 LNHDA and CDR2 SQIVND (reference sequence). This CDR3 region has 15 residues. CDR3 loop: CASSITSGSVETQFF. DNA of the CDR3: TGTGCCAGTAGTATAACTAGCGGGAGCGTGGAGACCCAGTTCTTC.